This T cell receptor beta chain was identified during a study of cytomegalovirus exposure and HLA in healthy donors. General study points: The study labeled 150 to 200 TCR beta chains cytomegalovirus-associated. Among donors in an Asian-associated ancestry cluster, a later analysis reportedly found fewer N-insertions than the roughly 680-donor mean. An analysis done earlier found most TCR beta V segments productive about 90% or about 30% of the time.

The PCR contained 60 Vbeta and 13 Jbeta primers. Sequencing was performed with immunoSEQ multiplex PCR; in TCRdb, only in-frame clones are kept and a portion is missing. The sample lists approximately 100,000 clones, about 74% occurring once. Turning to this clone: Its antigen is still unknown.

Trimming cost V 0 bases and J 10 bases, with 16 bases left between them. Germline-derived CDR1 and CDR2 are SGHVS and FQNEAQ. The CDR3 is 15 amino acids. This chain connects TRBV7-8 to TRBJ2-1; possibly TRBD2 for D (5 bases). This TCR derives from a male donor in good health and CMV-seronegative. Sequencing was carried out using PBMCs. CDR3 nucleotides: TGTGCCAGCAGCTTAGCAGCGGTCGCGGCATGGGAGCAGTTCTTC. It specifies CASSLAAVAAWEQFF.